The entry below gives a single T cell receptor (beta chain) sequence along with its context. Which antigen it targets is not known. Within one base of it there is no much larger clone, and no base qualities were kept. The identical CDR3 is also encoded by other nucleotide sequences in the sample. TCR CDR3 regions were amplified from genomic DNA by multiplex PCR using the deep immunoSEQ assay. Extracted genomic DNA from each cell subset was spread evenly across all wells of several immunoSEQ 96-well plates, with each plate serving as a replicate. For sorted subsets, about 210 ng of genomic DNA, equivalent to some 30,000 T cell genomes, went into each replicate PCR. The purified libraries were quantified using a Qubit 3.0 fluorometer, sized with a Bioanalyzer 2100, and then quantified again using the KAPA Library Quantification kit. A separate single-read 150-cycle Illumina NextSeq 550 flow cell was used to sequence each immunoSEQ 96-well plate. The original methods were these. The immunoSEQ output contained only junctional sequences without quality scores, so filtering could not match that applied to full-length reads. Sequences were annotated with PyIR, a Python wrapper for IgBLAST v1.9, using IMGT germline references to assign V/J genes and CDR3. Any read was removed if the V/J assignment was weak (E-value above 1e-6), the CDR3 was missing, or the read contained stop codons, out-of-frame junctions, or ambiguous translated residues. A V3J clonotype was defined by an identical inferred V gene, J gene, and CDR3 amino acid sequence. The percentage overlap between two repertoires was calculated by dividing the number of shared unique clonotypes by the size of the smaller repertoire. Three approaches were used to assess repertoire richness: RTK rarefaction, the Chao1 estimator, and Recon v2.1 estimates of unobserved clonotypes. Generation probabilities for all TCRbeta clonotypes obtained by the gDNA method from a few donors were computed using OLGA. The clones in this table, taken by TCRdb from immuneACCESS, are in-frame only. Not every clone is retained; where verified, under half of the shortfall comes from an unresolved V gene, and the cause of the rest is unknown. V and J calls and clone size are copied from that table; D and trimming were computed from the DNA. This sample holds 2,500,000 or so clones; around nine tenths were observed only once. The top ten hold 0.11% to 0.15% of the sample.

Healthy HIV-negative adults with no recently reported acute infections or vaccinations were included as donors. Only Caucasian adults living in Nashville, Tennessee, USA were represented among the donors. Magnetic negative selection was used to enrich CD4+ T cells, after which naive cells were positively selected on CD45RA and the negative fraction became the memory subset. After blood collection by leukapheresis, PBMCs were isolated using Ficoll-Histopaque density gradient centrifugation and then cryopreserved in the vapor phase of liquid nitrogen. Analytical flow cytometry was used to check the purity and quantity of each magnetically sorted T cell population. From each sorted fraction, genomic DNA was isolated and quantified by UV absorbance on a Nanodrop 2000c. This sample is part of a study of shared clonotypes between healthy human individuals (dated by TCRdb to between 2020 and 2021). Background for the entire study: A couple of women and three men aged 18 to 49 years were included in the cohort. The study deeply sequenced blood TCR repertoires of 5 or 6 healthy adults to estimate repertoire size and the extent of clonotype sharing between individuals. Leukapheresis yielded between about 0.94 and 9 billion PBMCs per donor. Different laboratories and diverse techniques were used to prepare libraries and sequence TCR repertoires, to increase sequencing depth and limit assay-specific biases. Per donor, three plates each were used for CD4 naive and CD4 memory, two for CD8 naive, and one for CD8 memory. The investigation overall reported the following: Compared with non-shared clonotypes, the clonotypes found in all four sorted-subset donors had higher generation probabilities. The small number of donors limited the genetic and exposure-history diversity represented. Estimated clonotype richness was generally larger for naive than for memory subsets. Incomplete sequencing was indicated by rarefaction of sorted-subset datasets, despite the large sequencing depth. Sampling was limited to blood, and TCR repertoires in tissue likely differ from TCR repertoires in blood. Based on pairwise subsampling, the degree of clonotype sharing among donors was expected to be affected by sequencing depth. When several donors were compared, the shared fraction of clonotypes was about 5% for naive CD4, over 3% for naive CD8, about 2.5% for memory CD4, and approximately 0.4% for memory CD8.

From cysteine to phenylalanine, the CDR3 is 15 amino acids long. Only CDR3 DNA is held: 45 bases, read in frame from base 1. The germline V gene specifies KGHSH as CDR1 and LQKENI as CDR2. Trimmed from V: 3 bases; trimmed from J: 3 bases; junction bases lacking a gene match: 7. Material: naive CD4+ T cells sorted from blood. Interpreted using the paper, the cell subset or site label stands for: CD45RA+ positively selected. Recombination joined TRBV18 with TRBJ2-7; 8 central bases correspond to TRBD1. This sequence originates from a young man in good health. The CDR3 is CASSPGQANSYEQYF. Read as DNA, the sequence is TGTGCCAGCTCACCGGGACAGGCAAACAGCTACGAGCAGTACTTC.